These 26 T cell receptor beta chains came from one sample sequenced in a study of blood T cell repertoires in COVID-19. Produced via immunoSEQ multiplex PCR; TCRdb's table is partial and in-frame only. Of 100,000 to 150,000 clones in the sample, 75% to 85% were seen once. Input material: peripheral blood. These receptors all come from a woman aged 45 to 65 with acute or convalescent COVID-19.

The chain combines TRBV5-6 with TRBJ1-1, with D hard to call. The CDR3 runs to 14 residues. Germline CDR1 is SGHDT and CDR2 is YYEEEE. The V gene lost 2 bases and the J gene lost 0 bases, with 8 bases spanning the gap. CDR3 nucleotide sequence: TGTGCCAGCAGCTTCATCGACTTGAACACTGAAGCTTTCTTT. It is translated as CASSFIDLNTEAFF.

The chain employs TRBV20-1 and TRBJ1-2, with TRBD1 matching 7 bases. The CDR3 contains 11 residues. Germline assignment: CDR1 DFQATT and CDR2 SNEGSKA (reference sequence). V lost 2 bases, J lost 8 bases, and 2 bases stayed unmatched. The CDR3 DNA reads TGCAGTGCTAGACAGGGGGGCGGCTACACCTTC. This sequence encodes CSARQGGGYTF.

V gene TRBV19 combines with J gene TRBJ2-5; TRBD2 matches 10 bases. Germline CDR1 LNHDA, CDR2 SQIVND (reference sequence). The CDR3 consists of 15 residues. After removal of 3 bases from V and 6 bases from J, the junction contained 7 bases not matched to a gene. The CDR3 DNA reads as TGTGCCAGTAGTATGGCTAGCGGGAGTCTAAAGACCCAGTACTTC. It yields the protein CASSMASGSLKTQYF.

The chain has TRBV19 and TRBJ2-7; D is perhaps TRBD1 (5 bases). In germline, CDR1 is LNHDA, CDR2 SQIVND (reference sequence). The length of the CDR3 is 14 residues. The germline V and J ends were trimmed by 4 bases and 1 base, with 11 bases remaining between them. The CDR3 DNA reads as TGTGCCAGTAGTACCCTAACAGGATCCTACGAGCAGTACTTC. Protein: CASSTLTGSYEQYF.

The chain recombines TRBV7-8 with TRBJ2-1; TRBD2 matches 9 bases. V trimming: 3 bases; J trimming: 0 bases; junction bases outside the gene matches: 3. The CDR3 sequence is 16 residues long. CDR1 and CDR2 from the germline V gene are SGHVS and FQNEAQ. The CDR3 here is CASSLRSGSSYNEQFF. The CDR3 DNA follows: TGTGCCAGCAGCTTGCGTAGCGGGAGCTCCTACAATGAGCAGTTCTTC.

The J gene is TRBJ1-6, the V gene TRBV30, with D perhaps TRBD1 (6 bases). Germline CDR1 GTSNPN, CDR2 SVGIG (reference sequence). The V and J ends lost 4 bases and 6 bases respectively, with 10 bases between them. CDR3 length equals 13 residues. CDR3: CAWMPGANSPLHF. CDR3 DNA sequence: TGTGCCTGGATGCCAGGGGCTAATTCACCCCTCCACTTT.

The chain couples TRBV4-2 to TRBJ2-7, with 8 bases that match TRBD1. V shed 4 bases, J shed 3 bases, and the junction held 17 bases outside the gene matches. Germline lookup yields CDR1 LGHNA and CDR2 YNFKEQ. The length of the CDR3 is 18 residues. This CDR3 is CASSRAAQSGTGIYEQYF. CDR3 in DNA: TGTGCCAGCAGCCGAGCCGCGCAGTCCGGGACAGGTATCTACGAGCAGTACTTC.

This clone was counted once. This sequence joins TRBV12-3 or TRBV12-4 and TRBJ2-7; 7 nucleotides align to TRBD1. The V and J ends lost 6 bases and 2 bases, in that order; junction bases with no gene match: 4. CDR3 length: 13 amino acids. The CDR3 loop reads CASSRDSTYEQYF. CDR3 DNA sequence: TGTGCCAGCAGCCGGGACAGCACCTACGAGCAGTACTTC.

This clone has a handful of counts. This rearrangement joins TRBV7-2 to TRBJ1-6, with TRBD1 matching 9 bases. The CDR3 has 16 amino acids. CDR1 is SGHTA and CDR2 is FQGNSA in the germline V gene. Trimming took 5 bases from V and 8 from J; bases not matched to a gene: 10. This CDR3 is CASSPYPGQGDSPLHF. The CDR3 DNA is TGTGCCAGCAGCCCATACCCGGGACAGGGTGATTCACCCCTCCACTTT.

The rearrangement uses TRBV6-5 and TRBJ1-6; TRBD1 agrees at 8 bases. Germline CDR1 and CDR2: MNHEY and SVGAGI. V lost 6 bases to trimming and J lost 9 bases; unmatched junction nucleotides: 4. The CDR3 runs 13 residues. CDR3 nucleotide sequence: TGTGCCAGCAGGGCAGGGGGCCTTTCACCCCTCCACTTT. It yields the protein CASRAGGLSPLHF.

This chain uses TRBV18 with TRBJ2-5; a possible D gene is TRBD1 (6 bases). Germline assignment: CDR1 KGHSH and CDR2 LQKENI. The V gene lost 3 bases and the J gene lost 2 bases, with 7 bases spanning the gap. The length of the CDR3 is 13 residues. CDR3 sequence (DNA): TGTGCCAGCTCACCTGGACAGCAAGAGACCCAGTACTTC. Amino acids: CASSPGQQETQYF.

V gene TRBV25-1 combines with J gene TRBJ1-1; D gene ambiguous. The CDR3 contains 14 residues. Trimming cost V 3 bases and J 5 bases, with 13 bases left between them. The V gene's germline CDR1 is MGHDK and CDR2 SYGVNS. The CDR3 spells CASSDPAPGTEAFF. The CDR3, as DNA: TGTGCCAGCAGTGACCCGGCCCCGGGGACTGAAGCTTTCTTT.

The rearrangement joins TRBV6-1 to TRBJ1-5; perhaps TRBD1 as D (5 bases). This CDR3 spans 15 amino acids. Trimming took off 1 base at V and 5 bases at J, with 12 bases between the two ends. The germline V gene has CDR1 MNHNS and CDR2 SASEGT. The CDR3 spells CASSEDRWGDQPQHF. The CDR3 bases are TGTGCCAGCAGTGAAGATCGGTGGGGCGATCAGCCCCAGCATTTT.

Here the CDR3 reads CATSRDLALNEKLFF. The CDR3 DNA follows: TGTGCCACCAGCAGAGATTTAGCCCTTAATGAAAAACTGTTTTTT. The chain combines TRBV15 with TRBJ1-4, with D unresolved. Trimming removed 0 bases from V and 4 bases from J, with 9 bases in between. The germline V gene has CDR1 LNHNV and CDR2 YYDKDF (reference sequence). This CDR3 is 15 amino acids long.

V gene TRBV5-1 combines with J gene TRBJ1-2, with a weak D call TRBD1 (5 bases). The CDR3 extends over 12 amino acids. Trimming removed 0 bases at V and 10 bases at J, with 10 bases between. The germline gives CDR1 SGHRS, CDR2 YFSETQ. The CDR3: CASSLGGGHYTF. In nucleotides, the CDR3 is TGCGCCAGCAGCTTGGGGGGAGGACACTACACCTTC.

The chain carries TRBV24-1 and TRBJ2-3; D remains unclear. The length of the CDR3 is 15 residues. V lost 3 bases and J lost 4, with 13 bases in between. Germline values: CDR1 KGHDR, CDR2 SFDVKD. DNA for the CDR3: TGTGCCACCAGTGATCCCCGCCTCGGAGCAGATACGCAGTATTTT. It codes for CATSDPRLGADTQYF.

As DNA, the CDR3 is TGCGCCAGCAGCTTGGGCACAAACACTGAAGCTTTCTTT. Residues: CASSLGTNTEAFF. The chain recombines TRBV5-1 with TRBJ1-1; D call uncertain. The V gene's germline CDR1 is SGHRS and CDR2 YFSETQ. V lost 0 bases and J lost 2, with 5 bases in between. This CDR3 contains 13 residues.

The chain links TRBV9 to TRBJ1-3; the match to TRBD1 covers 7 bases. Germline V gene lookup returns CDR1 SGDLS and CDR2 YYNGEE. The CDR3 spans 14 residues. J gave up 6 bases and V 3 bases, and 6 bases lay outside the gene matches. CDR3 loop: CASSAPDRANTIYF. The CDR3 region has the DNA TGTGCCAGCAGCGCCCCAGACAGGGCAAACACCATATATTTT.

For the CDR3, the DNA is TGTGCCAGCAGTCAAGGACAGAAGGGCTACACCTTC. Protein: CASSQGQKGYTF. V usage is TRBV28 and J usage is TRBJ1-2, with D possibly matching TRBD1 (6 bases). V was clipped by 5 bases and J by 8 bases, with 12 bases between them. The CDR3 loop spans 12 amino acids. The germline CDR1 and CDR2 sequences are MDHEN and SYDVKM.

The chain carries TRBV7-8 and TRBJ1-1; D gene uncertain. V was cut by 2 bases and J by 1 base, with 5 bases left in between. The CDR3 is 13 amino acids. Germline CDR1 is SGHVS and CDR2 is FQNEAQ. CDR3 sequence (DNA): TGTGCCAGCAGCTTAATAAAGAACACTGAAGCTTTCTTT. Its protein is CASSLIKNTEAFF.

The rearrangement uses TRBV11-2 and TRBJ2-1, with D perhaps TRBD2 (5 bases). The germline gives CDR1 SGHAT, CDR2 FQNNGV. The ends were cut back, 1 base at V and 6 bases at J, with 13 bases in the middle. CDR3 length: 15 amino acids. The CDR3 sequence is CASSLGRGLVNEQFF. The CDR3 nucleotides read TGTGCCAGCAGCTTAGGTCGAGGGTTAGTCAATGAGCAGTTCTTC.

J is TRBJ2-1 and V is TRBV7-3; maybe TRBD2 (6 bases). Deletions cut 5 bases from V and 6 bases from J, with 11 bases between. CDR1 and CDR2 (germline): SGHTA, FQGTGA. The CDR3 runs 13 residues. The CDR3 DNA is TGTGCCAGCAGCCCGCCCGGGGGCAATGAGCAGTTCTTC. This gives the protein CASSPPGGNEQFF.

CDR3 amino acids: CASTEGLAGTDTQYF. DNA of the CDR3: TGTGCCAGTACCGAGGGACTAGCGGGCACAGATACGCAGTATTTT. The chain combines TRBV19 with TRBJ2-3; 11 nucleotides line up with TRBD2. With 7 bases clipped from V and 1 base from J, the junction kept 4 bases outside the gene matches. CDR3 length: 15 amino acids. Germline V gene lookup returns CDR1 LNHDA and CDR2 SQIVND (reference sequence). The whole variable domain, filled in from reference TRBV19 and TRBJ2-3, reads DGGITQSPKYLFRKEGQNVTLSCEQNLNHDAMYWYRQDPGQGLRLIYYSQIVNDFQKGDIAEGYSVSREKKESFPLTVTSAQKNPTAFYLCASTEGLAGTDTQYFGPGTRLTVL.

The chain employs TRBV7-9 and TRBJ2-1; D may be TRBD2 (7 bases). Germline-derived CDR1 and CDR2 are SEHNR and FQNEAQ (reference sequence). V lost 5 bases to trimming and J lost 7 bases, with 15 bases between them. This CDR3 spans 14 amino acids. CDR3 amino acids: CASSQKGGRNEQFF. CDR3 sequence (DNA): TGTGCCAGCAGCCAGAAGGGGGGGCGAAATGAGCAGTTCTTC.

This rearrangement joins TRBV30 to TRBJ1-3; 10 bases map to TRBD1. The CDR3 runs to 14 residues. Germline V lookup: CDR1 GTSNPN, CDR2 SVGIG (reference sequence). V lost 3 bases to trimming and J lost 2 bases; unmatched junction nucleotides: 1. This CDR3 reads CAWRGTGAGNTIYF. The CDR3 DNA follows: TGTGCCTGGAGAGGGACAGGGGCTGGAAACACCATATATTTT.

The chain joins TRBV28 to TRBJ2-1; D perhaps matches TRBD1 (5 bases). Germline loops: CDR1 MDHEN, CDR2 SYDVKM. The V and J ends lost 4 bases and 2 bases respectively, with 9 bases between them. The CDR3 is made up of 14 amino acids. The CDR3 coding sequence is TGTGCCAGCAGTTCAGGGTATGCCTACAATGAGCAGTTCTTC. Protein product: CASSSGYAYNEQFF.